These 21 T cell receptor beta chains originate from one sample sequenced in a study of cytotoxic CD8 clonotypes in ibrutinib-treated CLL. Using immunoSEQ multiplex PCR, the repertoire was profiled, and TCRdb retains in-frame clones only, with some absent. Counted here are fewer than 400,000 clones, over 60% occurring once; the ten biggest clones make up roughly 6.7%. The starting material was PBMCs, obtained after 36 months of ibrutinib treatment. These TCRs come from a human donor with chronic lymphocytic leukemia.

This CDR3 reads CATSRDSGTSGMAGELFF. CDR3 sequence (DNA): TGTGCCACCAGCAGAGATAGTGGGACTAGCGGGATGGCCGGGGAGCTGTTTTTT. V and J are TRBV15 and TRBJ2-2; 13 bases fit TRBD2. The CDR3 covers 18 residues. Germline V lookup: CDR1 LNHNV, CDR2 YYDKDF (reference sequence). V shed 0 bases, J shed 6 bases, and the junction held 7 bases outside the gene matches.

The chain joins TRBV5-1 to TRBJ1-1; the D is unclear. Germline assignment: CDR1 SGHRS and CDR2 YFSETQ. The CDR3 length is 15 residues. Trimming pared 0 bases from V and 1 base from J, leaving 10 bases between. CDR3 nucleotides: TGCGCCAGCAGCTTGGACGCCTTTACGAACACTGAAGCTTTCTTT. Its protein product is CASSLDAFTNTEAFF.

This clone was seen more than once but under ten times. This chain connects TRBV5-1 to TRBJ1-5; D gene ambiguous. Germline CDR1 and CDR2: SGHRS and YFSETQ. Trimming cost V 7 bases and J 2 bases, with 10 bases left between them. The CDR3 runs to 13 residues. CDR3 sequence: CASGTLGNQPQHF. In nucleotides, the CDR3 is TGCGCCAGCGGAACTCTTGGCAATCAGCCCCAGCATTTT.

This clone has a handful of counts. This sequence joins TRBV7-9 and TRBJ1-1; D remains ambiguous. CDR1 SEHNR and CDR2 FQNEAQ come from the germline V gene (reference sequence). The CDR3 loop spans 14 amino acids. Trimming took 5 bases from V and 11 from J, leaving 21 bases between them. The CDR3 DNA reads TGTGCCAGCAGCCTCCTCCATTCCCCCGACGGGGCTTTCTTT. Protein: CASSLLHSPDGAFF.

The chain couples TRBV15 to TRBJ2-7; 8 bases are shared with TRBD1. The CDR3 extends over 14 amino acids. The V segment lost 1 base and the J segment 7 bases; nucleotides outside the gene matches: 6. In germline, CDR1 is LNHNV, CDR2 YYDKDF (reference sequence). The CDR3 DNA reads TGTGCCACCAGCAGAGGGACAGGGTTTTTTGAGCAGTACTTC. Its protein product is CATSRGTGFFEQYF.

This sequence joins TRBV4-1 and TRBJ2-7; D unclear. The CDR3 contains 17 residues. Germline V gene sequence: CDR1 MGHRA, CDR2 YSYEKL. Trimming left V 0 bases short and J 3 bases short, with 18 bases between. The CDR3 coding sequence is TGCGCCAGCAGCCAAGAGGGATTAGGGTCGCCGGTCTACGAGCAGTACTTC. This codes for CASSQEGLGSPVYEQYF.

V is TRBV1 and J is TRBJ1-3; the table's D call, TRBD1, has no DNA check behind it. TRBV1 is deemed a pseudogene. This CDR3 region has 17 residues. CDR3 loop: CTSSPLRQGVIGNTIYF. In DNA, the CDR3 is TGCACCAGCAGCCCCTTGCGCCAGGGGGTCATTGGAAACACCATATATTTT.

This sequence joins TRBV18 and TRBJ2-1, with D possibly TRBD1 on 6 matching bases. The CDR3 loop spans 16 amino acids. Trimming shortened V by 0 bases and J by 0 bases, and 9 bases separated the two germline ends. Looked up from germline, CDR1 is KGHSH and CDR2 is LQKENI. For the CDR3, the DNA is TGTGCCAGCTCACCACCCCAGGACAGCTCCTACAATGAGCAGTTCTTC. Residues: CASSPPQDSSYNEQFF.

The rearrangement uses TRBV9 and TRBJ2-5, with a tentative D call TRBD2 (6 bases). From germline, CDR1 is SGDLS and CDR2 YYNGEE. The CDR3 extends over 17 amino acids. V was clipped by 3 bases and J by 2 bases, with 20 bases between them. CDR3 protein: CASSESIGGISQETQYF. The CDR3, as DNA: TGTGCCAGCAGCGAATCTATCGGGGGTATATCGCAAGAGACCCAGTACTTC.

The rearrangement links TRBV5-6 to TRBJ2-3; TRBD1 might be the D (5 bases). Germline V gene data show CDR1 as SGHDT and CDR2 as YYEEEE. V was pared by 0 bases and J by 2 bases, with 13 bases between. The CDR3 has 16 amino acids. CDR3 protein: CASSLVAGRATDTQYF. In nucleotides, the CDR3 is TGTGCCAGCAGCTTGGTGGCAGGGCGTGCCACAGATACGCAGTATTTT.

V gene TRBV6-1 combines with J gene TRBJ1-3; D call uncertain. Between the trimmed V and J ends, which lost 6 bases and 1 base, there was a span of 13 bases. The germline CDR1 and CDR2 sequences are MNHNS and SASEGT. The CDR3 length is 15 residues. CDR3 sequence reads: CASRRTGSSGNTIYF. The CDR3 DNA is TGTGCCAGCAGGCGGACGGGGTCATCTGGAAACACCATATATTTT.

This clone was seen only a few times. The gene calls are TRBV5-1 and TRBJ2-4; D perhaps matches TRBD1 (6 bases). CDR3 length: 14 amino acids. Trimming took off 2 bases at V and 5 bases at J, with 11 bases between the two ends. Looked up from germline, CDR1 is SGHRS and CDR2 is YFSETQ. As DNA, the CDR3 is TGCGCCAGCAGCTTAGAGGGGGTACAAAACATTCAGTACTTC. As protein: CASSLEGVQNIQYF.

J is TRBJ2-5 and V is TRBV5-1; no clear D gene. Trimming took 0 bases from V and 4 from J, leaving 10 bases between them. The CDR3 is made up of 14 amino acids. Germline-derived CDR1 and CDR2 are SGHRS and YFSETQ. The CDR3 reads CASSLGIPLETQYF. The CDR3 region has the DNA TGCGCCAGCAGCTTGGGGATCCCCTTAGAGACCCAGTACTTC.

This rearrangement joins TRBV29-1 to TRBJ2-7; 7 bases agree with TRBD1. There are 14 residues in the CDR3. The J segment lost 3 bases and the V segment lost 2 bases, leaving 7 bases of the junction unmatched. Germline V CDR1 and CDR2: SQVTM, ANQGSEA. The chain's CDR3 is CSVEKGQNHYEQYF. CDR3 DNA: TGCAGCGTTGAAAAGGGACAGAATCACTACGAGCAGTACTTC.

This chain connects TRBV4-1 to TRBJ2-3; D unclear. The CDR3 totals 12 residues. Germline assignment: CDR1 MGHRA and CDR2 YSYEKL. Trimming took 4 bases from V and 6 from J, leaving 8 bases between them. The CDR3 DNA is TGCGCCAGCAGCCGACCTCTGGATACGCAGTATTTT. Protein product: CASSRPLDTQYF.

V gene TRBV5-1 combines with J gene TRBJ1-4, with TRBD1 matching over 8 bases. The trim removed 4 bases at V and 13 bases at J, leaving 18 bases unmatched. CDR3 length: 16 residues. Germline V CDR1 and CDR2: SGHRS, YFSETQ. CDR3 sequence: CASSLRQGSDVRALFF. The CDR3 coding sequence is TGCGCCAGCAGCCTACGACAGGGGTCGGATGTTCGTGCACTGTTTTTT.

In its sample, this clone was seen a few times. V is TRBV6-6 and J is TRBJ2-3, with D unclear. V was shortened by 6 bases and J by 1 base, with 8 bases between the two germline ends. CDR3 length equals 13 residues. CDR1 and CDR2 from the germline V gene are MNHNY and SVGAGI (reference sequence). The CDR3 DNA follows: TGTGCCAGCAGAACTGGGGGCACAGATACGCAGTATTTT. Its translation: CASRTGGTDTQYF.

The V call is TRBV5-6, the J call TRBJ2-1; 7 positions agree with TRBD2. The CDR3 length is 17 residues. CDR1 and CDR2 from the germline V gene are SGHDT and YYEEEE. Trimming at V came to 4 bases and at J to 3 bases, leaving 13 bases not matched to a gene. CDR3 amino acids: CASSATIWLADYNEQFF. The CDR3 nucleotides read TGTGCCAGCAGCGCCACCATCTGGCTAGCGGACTACAATGAGCAGTTCTTC.

The chain uses TRBV9 and TRBJ2-1, with D hard to call. V lost 3 bases and J 0 bases, leaving 16 bases between the germline ends. This CDR3 region has 17 residues. The germline CDR1 and CDR2 sequences are SGDLS and YYNGEE. The CDR3 DNA is TGTGCCAGCAGCGCTCTAGTTTTGGACGGCTCCTACAATGAGCAGTTCTTC. Protein sequence: CASSALVLDGSYNEQFF. Combining the CDR3 with reference TRBV9 and TRBJ2-1 gives the whole variable domain DSGVTQTPKHLITATGQRVTLRCSPRSGDLSVYWYQQSLDQGLQFLIQYYNGEERAKGNILERFSAQQFPDLHSELNLSSLELGDSALYFCASSALVLDGSYNEQFFGPGTRLTVL.

This clone was counted only a few times. The chain couples TRBV7-9 to TRBJ1-2, with 7 bases fitting TRBD1. The CDR3 extends over 15 amino acids. Germline V CDR1 and CDR2: SEHNR, FQNEAQ (reference sequence). V was clipped by 8 bases and J by 0 bases; unmatched bases: 9. Here the CDR3 DNA reads TGTGCCAGCGGACTTTGGACAGGATCTAACTATGGCTACACCTTC. Translating it yields CASGLWTGSNYGYTF.

The chain carries TRBV5-1 and TRBJ1-4; D uncertain. The CDR3 sequence is 14 residues long. The ends were cut back, 5 bases at V and 0 bases at J, with 8 bases in the middle. Germline assignment: CDR1 SGHRS and CDR2 YFSETQ. The CDR3 sequence: CASRLGATNEKLFF. CDR3 sequence (DNA): TGCGCCAGCAGACTAGGAGCAACTAATGAAAAACTGTTTTTT.